This T cell receptor beta chain originates from a study of response to subunit inactivated influenza vaccine. Study results and limitations: That few new T cells are recruited by each seasonal influenza vaccination was the authors' suggestion.

TCRdb re-derived calls from the RT-PCR reads in MiXCR, one entry per CDR3 protein. This repertoire shows about 190,000 distinct CDR3 sequences, approximately 15% found once; its top ten account for roughly 24%. This clonotype was seen a few times. The antigen is unknown. Germline CDR1 SQVTM, CDR2 ANQGSEA. V was clipped by 0 bases and J by 6 bases, with 12 bases between them. The CDR3 is 14 amino acids. This specimen was CD8+ T cells sorted from PBMCs, taken about 5 days after vaccination. This TCR derives from a man in his forties or fifties who received an inactivated influenza vaccine. The J gene is TRBJ2-1, the V gene TRBV29-1; D is perhaps TRBD2 (6 bases). The CDR3 is CSVEDRQEGNEQFF. The CDR3 coding sequence is TGCAGCGTTGAAGATCGGCAGGAGGGCAATGAGCAGTTCTTC.